The clone carrying this T cell receptor beta chain was counted many times. What it binds is not known. CDR1 and CDR2 from the germline V gene are DFQATT and SNEGSKA (reference sequence). The CDR3 spans 13 residues. The ends were cut back, 3 bases at V and 1 base at J, with 8 bases in the middle. There were TCR beta CDR3 regions amplified from RNA transcripts. Using the HTBI primer set, a first-round RT-PCR was run on the TCR CDR3. TCRdb itself ran the multiplex PCR reads through MiXCR, one entry per CDR3 protein. This table holds hundreds of thousands of distinct CDR3 sequences, around 15% found once. These data originate in a study of T cells in Graves' hyperthyroidism and ophthalmopathy. Study outcomes and limitations: Expanded thyroid clonotypes (above 0.001) were mostly also found in blood.

Patients were excluded for uncontrolled infection, other autoimmune disease, pregnancy or lactation. This sequence originates from a woman between 18 and 29 years old with Graves' hyperthyroidism. The V and J genes are TRBV20-1 and TRBJ2-3; unclear D gene. Sample: blood. CDR3 in amino acids: CSASFAGTDTQYF. Here the CDR3 DNA reads TGCAGTGCTAGCTTCGCGGGCACAGATACGCAGTATTTT.